The 9 T cell receptor beta chains below come from one sample, sequenced in a study of blood T cell repertoires in COVID-19 (dated by TCRdb to 2020 to 2022). Library generation was performed with the immunoSEQ multiplex PCR assay. Entries here come from immuneACCESS through TCRdb and include only in-frame sequences with V and J called. Some clones fail to appear in such tables; in the studies checked, an unresolved V gene covers under half of the shortfall, and the cause of the remainder is unknown. The sample data list about 370,000 clones, and roughly 90% of these were observed just once. Together, the top ten hold around 3% of the sample. Sequenced input: peripheral blood. The receptors were gathered from a woman aged 30 to 39 with COVID-19, enrolled during active disease.

This chain uses TRBV27 with TRBJ2-5; 11 positions match TRBD2. V trimming: 3 bases; J trimming: 3 bases; junction bases outside the gene matches: 6. Germline-derived CDR1 and CDR2 are MNHEY and SMNVEV (reference sequence). The CDR3 is made up of 16 amino acids. CDR3 residues: CASSFFSGGAEETQYF. CDR3 DNA sequence: TGTGCCAGCAGTTTCTTTAGCGGGGGGGCCGAAGAGACCCAGTACTTC.

The chain joins TRBV19 to TRBJ2-3; 9 bases align to TRBD1. V shed 3 bases, J shed 3 bases, and the junction held 4 bases outside the gene matches. Germline-derived CDR1 and CDR2 are LNHDA and SQIVND (reference sequence). The CDR3 has 15 residues. This CDR3 reads CASSILQGATDTQYF. The CDR3 DNA reads as TGTGCCAGTAGTATTTTACAGGGGGCTACAGATACGCAGTATTTT. Using reference TRBV19 and TRBJ2-3 for the parts outside the CDR3, the full variable domain is DGGITQSPKYLFRKEGQNVTLSCEQNLNHDAMYWYRQDPGQGLRLIYYSQIVNDFQKGDIAEGYSVSREKKESFPLTVTSAQKNPTAFYLCASSILQGATDTQYFGPGTRLTVL.

This chain links TRBV7-2 with TRBJ2-3; D possibly corresponds to TRBD2 (7 bases). CDR3 length equals 16 residues. CDR1 and CDR2 from the germline V gene are SGHTA and FQGNSA. V lost 3 bases, J lost 3 bases, and 16 bases lay in between. This CDR3 reads CASSLVGGGITDTQYF. The CDR3 nucleotides are TGTGCCAGCAGCTTGGTGGGGGGGGGCATAACAGATACGCAGTATTTT.

The chain carries TRBV5-8 and TRBJ1-1; weak D call: TRBD1 (6 bases). The length of the CDR3 is 18 residues. Germline CDR1 SGHTS, CDR2 YDEGEE. Trimming left V 4 bases short and J 0 bases short, with 22 bases between. The CDR3 DNA reads TGTGCCAGCAGCCCGGGAACAGGGAACATCCCTTTGAACACTGAAGCTTTCTTT. Its translation is CASSPGTGNIPLNTEAFF. Drawing the rest from reference TRBV5-8 and TRBJ1-1, the complete variable domain is EAGVTQSPTHLIKTRGQQATLRCSPISGHTSVYWYQQALGLGLQFLLWYDEGEERNRGNFPPRFSGRQFPNYSSELNVNALELEDSALYLCASSPGTGNIPLNTEAFFGQGTRLTVV.

The CDR3 reads CASSEGLAYYNEQFF. In DNA, the CDR3 is TGTGCCAGCAGCGAGGGACTAGCTTACTACAATGAGCAGTTCTTC. The chain carries TRBV6-6 and TRBJ2-1, with 9 bases identical to TRBD2. V shed 6 bases, J shed 3 bases, and the junction held 6 bases outside the gene matches. This CDR3 contains 15 residues. CDR1 MNHNY and CDR2 SVGAGI come from the germline V gene (reference sequence).

V usage is TRBV10-3 and J usage is TRBJ2-7, with D tentatively TRBD2 (6 bases). CDR1 is ENHRY, CDR2 SYGVKD, per germline. Trimming left V 0 bases short and J 4 bases short, with 22 bases between. The CDR3 is 18 residues long. The CDR3 is CAISESYPTGEKLYEQYV. The CDR3 DNA reads as TGTGCCATCAGTGAGTCATACCCTACGGGGGAGAAGCTTTACGAGCAGTACGTC.

The V and J genes are TRBV30 and TRBJ2-1, with 13 bases aligning to TRBD2. Germline trimming cut 5 bases from V and 4 bases from J; bases unmatched to any gene: 14. The CDR3 has 18 residues. The germline V gene has CDR1 GTSNPN and CDR2 SVGIG (reference sequence). The CDR3 loop reads CAWGDTHPGLAGYNEQFF. In nucleotides, the CDR3 is TGTGCCTGGGGGGACACCCACCCGGGACTAGCGGGGTACAATGAGCAGTTCTTC.

The chain uses TRBV19 and TRBJ2-2; TRBD2 agrees at 13 bases. The CDR3 contains 17 residues. After removal of 10 bases from V and 1 base from J, the junction contained 9 bases not matched to a gene. Germline V gives CDR1 LNHDA, CDR2 SQIVND (reference sequence). DNA for the CDR3: TGTGCCACCCATGGACTAGCGGGGGCCGGGAACACCGGGGAGCTGTTTTTT. Its translation: CATHGLAGAGNTGELFF.

The rearrangement links TRBV19 to TRBJ1-5; 8 bases map to TRBD1. Germline trimming cut 5 bases from V and 0 bases from J; bases unmatched to any gene: 9. Germline lookup yields CDR1 LNHDA and CDR2 SQIVND (reference sequence). This CDR3 has 17 residues. DNA of the CDR3: TGTGCCAGTAGTTTCCGACAGGGGTCTATTAGCAATCAGCCCCAGCATTTT. Translated, it gives CASSFRQGSISNQPQHF.